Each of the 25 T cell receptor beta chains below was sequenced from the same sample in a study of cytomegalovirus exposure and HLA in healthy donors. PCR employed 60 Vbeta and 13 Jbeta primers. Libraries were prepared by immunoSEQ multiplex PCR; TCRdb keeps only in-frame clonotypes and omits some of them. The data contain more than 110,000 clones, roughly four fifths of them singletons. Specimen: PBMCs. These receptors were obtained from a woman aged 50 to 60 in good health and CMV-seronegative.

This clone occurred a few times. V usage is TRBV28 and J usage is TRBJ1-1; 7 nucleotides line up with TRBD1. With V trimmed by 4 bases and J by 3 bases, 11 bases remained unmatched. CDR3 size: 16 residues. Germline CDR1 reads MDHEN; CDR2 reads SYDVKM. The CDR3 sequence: CASSSRLGRGYTEAFF. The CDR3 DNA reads TGTGCCAGCAGTTCGCGGTTAGGCAGGGGGTACACTGAAGCTTTCTTT.

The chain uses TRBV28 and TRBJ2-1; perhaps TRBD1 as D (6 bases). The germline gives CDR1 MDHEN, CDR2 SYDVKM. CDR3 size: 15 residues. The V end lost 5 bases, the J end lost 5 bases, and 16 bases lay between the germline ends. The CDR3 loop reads CASSPTGSLDNEQFF. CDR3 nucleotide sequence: TGTGCCAGCAGTCCCACAGGGTCCTTGGACAATGAGCAGTTCTTC.

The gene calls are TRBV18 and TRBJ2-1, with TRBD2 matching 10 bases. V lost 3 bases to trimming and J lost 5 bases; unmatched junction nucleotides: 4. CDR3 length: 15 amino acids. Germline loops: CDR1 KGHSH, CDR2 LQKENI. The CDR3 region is CASSPIAGGDNEQFF. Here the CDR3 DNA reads TGTGCCAGCTCACCGATAGCGGGGGGAGACAATGAGCAGTTCTTC.

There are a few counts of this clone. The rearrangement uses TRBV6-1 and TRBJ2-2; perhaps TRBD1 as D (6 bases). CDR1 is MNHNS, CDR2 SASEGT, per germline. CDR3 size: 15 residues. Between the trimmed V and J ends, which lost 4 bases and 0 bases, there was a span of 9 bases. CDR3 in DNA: TGTGCCAGCAGTGTGTCAGGGGCGAACACCGGGGAGCTGTTTTTT. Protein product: CASSVSGANTGELFF.

The CDR3 bases are TGTGCCAGCAACCATAACGGAGAGACCCAGTACTTC. Protein product: CASNHNGETQYF. V gene TRBV5-6 combines with J gene TRBJ2-5; D gene ambiguous. The V and J ends lost 6 bases and 4 bases respectively, with 10 bases between them. CDR3 length: 12 residues. Germline CDR1 SGHDT, CDR2 YYEEEE.

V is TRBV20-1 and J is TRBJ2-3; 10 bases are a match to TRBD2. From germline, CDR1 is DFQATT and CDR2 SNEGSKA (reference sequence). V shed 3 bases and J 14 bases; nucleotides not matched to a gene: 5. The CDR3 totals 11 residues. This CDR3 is CSARGTSVPYF. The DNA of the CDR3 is TGCAGTGCTAGGGGGACTAGCGTTCCGTATTTT.

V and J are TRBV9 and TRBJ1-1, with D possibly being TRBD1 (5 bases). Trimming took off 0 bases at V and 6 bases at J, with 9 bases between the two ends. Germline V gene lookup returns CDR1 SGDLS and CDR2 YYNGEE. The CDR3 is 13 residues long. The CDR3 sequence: CASSVASGPEAFF. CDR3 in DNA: TGTGCCAGCAGCGTAGCTTCAGGGCCTGAAGCTTTCTTT. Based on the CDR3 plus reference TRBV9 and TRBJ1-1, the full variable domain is DSGVTQTPKHLITATGQRVTLRCSPRSGDLSVYWYQQSLDQGLQFLIQYYNGEERAKGNILERFSAQQFPDLHSELNLSSLELGDSALYFCASSVASGPEAFFGQGTRLTVV.

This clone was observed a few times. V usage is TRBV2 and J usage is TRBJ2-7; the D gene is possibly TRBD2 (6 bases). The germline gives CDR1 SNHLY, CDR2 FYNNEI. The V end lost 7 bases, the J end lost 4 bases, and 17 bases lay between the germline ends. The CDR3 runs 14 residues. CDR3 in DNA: TGTGCCAGCATCACGACTAGGGGATTATACGAGCAGTACTTC. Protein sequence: CASITTRGLYEQYF.

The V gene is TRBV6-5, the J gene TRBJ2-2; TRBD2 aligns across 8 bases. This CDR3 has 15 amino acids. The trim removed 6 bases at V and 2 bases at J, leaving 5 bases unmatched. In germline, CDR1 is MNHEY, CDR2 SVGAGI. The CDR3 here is CASSYGLANTGELFF. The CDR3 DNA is TGTGCCAGCAGCTACGGACTAGCTAACACCGGGGAGCTGTTTTTT.

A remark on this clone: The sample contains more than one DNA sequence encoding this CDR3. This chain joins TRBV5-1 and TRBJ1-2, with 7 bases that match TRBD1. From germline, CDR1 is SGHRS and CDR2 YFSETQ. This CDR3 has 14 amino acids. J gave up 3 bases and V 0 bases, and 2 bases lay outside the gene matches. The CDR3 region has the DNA TGCGCCAGCAGCTTGGGACAGGGAGACTATGGCTACACCTTC. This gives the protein CASSLGQGDYGYTF.

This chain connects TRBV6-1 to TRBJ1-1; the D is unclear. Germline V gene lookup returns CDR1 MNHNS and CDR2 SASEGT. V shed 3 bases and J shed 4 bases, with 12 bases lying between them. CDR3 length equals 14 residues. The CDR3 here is CASSDLRRTTEAFF. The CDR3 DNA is TGTGCCAGCAGTGACCTCAGGAGGACCACTGAAGCTTTCTTT.

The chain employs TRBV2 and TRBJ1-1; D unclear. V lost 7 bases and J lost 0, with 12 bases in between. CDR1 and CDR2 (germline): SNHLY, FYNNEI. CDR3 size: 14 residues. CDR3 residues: CASTRDGMNTEAFF. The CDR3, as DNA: TGTGCCAGCACGAGGGATGGGATGAACACTGAAGCTTTCTTT.

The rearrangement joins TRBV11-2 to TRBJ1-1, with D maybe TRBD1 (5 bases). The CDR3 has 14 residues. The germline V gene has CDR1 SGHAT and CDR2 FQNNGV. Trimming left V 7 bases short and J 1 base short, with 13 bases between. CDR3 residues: CASTLHRSNTEAFF. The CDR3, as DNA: TGTGCCAGCACCCTGCACAGGTCGAACACTGAAGCTTTCTTT.

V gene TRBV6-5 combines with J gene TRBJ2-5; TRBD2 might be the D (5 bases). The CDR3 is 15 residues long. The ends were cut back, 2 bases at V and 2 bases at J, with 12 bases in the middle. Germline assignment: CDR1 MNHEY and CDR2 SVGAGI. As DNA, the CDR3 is TGTGCCAGCAGTTACGGTCGGCGGGCTCAAGAGACCCAGTACTTC. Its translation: CASSYGRRAQETQYF.

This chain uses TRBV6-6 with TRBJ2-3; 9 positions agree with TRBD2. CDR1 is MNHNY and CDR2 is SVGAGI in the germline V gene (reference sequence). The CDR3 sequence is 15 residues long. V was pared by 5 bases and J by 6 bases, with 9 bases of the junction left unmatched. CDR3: CASSNILAGRDTQYF. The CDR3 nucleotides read TGTGCCAGCAGTAATATTCTAGCGGGGAGGGATACGCAGTATTTT.

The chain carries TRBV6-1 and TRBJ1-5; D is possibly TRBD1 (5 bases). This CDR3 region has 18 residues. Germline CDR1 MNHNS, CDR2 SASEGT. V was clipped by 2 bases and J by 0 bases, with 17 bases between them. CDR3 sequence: CASSEWSTGSYSNQPQHF. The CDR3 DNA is TGTGCCAGCAGTGAATGGTCCACAGGATCGTATAGCAATCAGCCCCAGCATTTT.

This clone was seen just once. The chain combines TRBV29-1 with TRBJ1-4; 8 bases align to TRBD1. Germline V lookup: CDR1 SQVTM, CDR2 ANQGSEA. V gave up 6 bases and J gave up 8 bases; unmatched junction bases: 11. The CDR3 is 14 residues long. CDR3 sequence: CSVTITDRGEKLFF. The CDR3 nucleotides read TGCAGCGTGACAATTACCGACAGGGGCGAAAAACTGTTTTTT.

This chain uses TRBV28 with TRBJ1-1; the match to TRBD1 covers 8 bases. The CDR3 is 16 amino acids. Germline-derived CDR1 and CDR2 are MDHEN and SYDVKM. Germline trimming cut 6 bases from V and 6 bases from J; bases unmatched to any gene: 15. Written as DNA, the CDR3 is TGTGCCAGCAGGGCCGGGACAGGCTTGTGGGGACCTGAAGCTTTCTTT. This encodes CASRAGTGLWGPEAFF.

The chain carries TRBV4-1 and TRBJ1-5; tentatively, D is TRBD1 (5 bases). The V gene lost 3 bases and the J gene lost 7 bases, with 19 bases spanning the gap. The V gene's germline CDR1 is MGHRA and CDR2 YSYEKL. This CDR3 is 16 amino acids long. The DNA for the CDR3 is TGCGCCAGCAGCCAGTCCCTCTTCGGGGGAGGCCAGCCCCAGCATTTT. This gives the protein CASSQSLFGGGQPQHF.

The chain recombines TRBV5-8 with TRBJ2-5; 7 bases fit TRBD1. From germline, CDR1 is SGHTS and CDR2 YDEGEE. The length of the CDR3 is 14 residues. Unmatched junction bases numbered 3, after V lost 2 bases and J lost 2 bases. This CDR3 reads CASSFGTVQETQYF. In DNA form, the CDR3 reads TGTGCCAGCAGCTTTGGGACAGTTCAAGAGACCCAGTACTTC.

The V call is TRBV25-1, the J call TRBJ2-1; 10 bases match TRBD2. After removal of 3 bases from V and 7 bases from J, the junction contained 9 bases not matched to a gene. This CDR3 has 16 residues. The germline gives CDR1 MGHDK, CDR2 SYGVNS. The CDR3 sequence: CASSDDLAGAGNEQFF. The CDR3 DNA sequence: TGTGCCAGCAGTGACGACCTAGCGGGGGCGGGAAATGAGCAGTTCTTC.

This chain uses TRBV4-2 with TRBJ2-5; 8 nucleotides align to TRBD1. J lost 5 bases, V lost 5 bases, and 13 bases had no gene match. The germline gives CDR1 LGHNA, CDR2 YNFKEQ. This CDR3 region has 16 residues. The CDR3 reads CASSFDAGGARETQYF. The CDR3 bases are TGTGCCAGCAGCTTCGACGCAGGGGGCGCCCGGGAGACCCAGTACTTC.

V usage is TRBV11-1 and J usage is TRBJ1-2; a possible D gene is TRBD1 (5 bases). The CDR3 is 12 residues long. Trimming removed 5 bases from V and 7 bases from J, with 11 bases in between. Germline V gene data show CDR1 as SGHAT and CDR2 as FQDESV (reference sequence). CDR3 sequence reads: CASSRGDVGYTF. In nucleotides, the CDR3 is TGTGCCAGCAGCCGCGGGGACGTTGGCTACACCTTC.

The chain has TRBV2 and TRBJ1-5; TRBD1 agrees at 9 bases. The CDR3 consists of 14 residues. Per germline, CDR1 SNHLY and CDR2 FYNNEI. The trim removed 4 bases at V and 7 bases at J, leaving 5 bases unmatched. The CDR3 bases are TGTGCCAGCAGTGCCTCGACAGGGGGGCAGCCCCAGCATTTT. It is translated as CASSASTGGQPQHF.

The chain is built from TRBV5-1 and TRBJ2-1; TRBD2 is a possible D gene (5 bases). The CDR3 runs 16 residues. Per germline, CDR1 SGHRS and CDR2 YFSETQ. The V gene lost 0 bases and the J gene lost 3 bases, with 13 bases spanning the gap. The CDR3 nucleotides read TGCGCCAGCAGCTTGGGTCTAGCAGGCGTCTACAATGAGCAGTTCTTC. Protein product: CASSLGLAGVYNEQFF.